This T cell receptor (beta chain) was sequenced in a study of blood T cell repertoires in COVID-19. The V gene's germline CDR1 is MNHEY and CDR2 SMNVEV (reference sequence). This CDR3 has 14 residues. With 7 bases clipped from V and 5 bases from J, the junction kept 7 bases outside the gene matches. TCRdb's table, derived via immunoSEQ multiplex PCR, lists solely in-frame clones and lacks some. The sample holds about 90,000 clones; around 90% are singletons and the top ten take under 3.5%. J is TRBJ2-7 and V is TRBV27; 11 nucleotides align to TRBD2. The TCR was taken from an older woman with acute or convalescent COVID-19. Material for sequencing was peripheral blood. The CDR3 reads CASTTSGRFHEQYF. CDR3 nucleotide sequence: TGTGCCAGCACAACTAGCGGGAGATTCCACGAGCAGTACTTC.